This note documents a single T cell receptor beta chain sequence. The antigen is undetermined. This sample stems from a study of CD8 T cells in Susac syndrome. Findings and limits, study-wide: That the number of individuals in its TCR sequencing and HLA analysis was relatively small was acknowledged by the study. Susac CD8+ clonal expansion peaked in TEMRA cells and active patients.

Random hexamers were used to reverse transcribe an amount of about 0.45 to 1 ug RNA. TCRdb processed the immunoSEQ multiplex PCR reads anew with MiXCR; each CDR3 protein has one entry. The sample shows approximately 190,000 distinct CDR3 sequences, approximately 95% of them seen only once. The source material was CD8+ T cells from PBMCs. The TCR sequence derives from a human donor with Susac syndrome.

This chain's CDR3 is CASSPLAGRTEAFF. The CDR3 coding sequence is TGTGCCAGCTCACCACTTGCAGGGCGGACTGAAGCTTTCTTT. The chain carries TRBV18 and TRBJ1-1; maybe TRBD1 (5 bases). Looked up from germline, CDR1 is KGHSH and CDR2 is LQKENI. V lost 1 base and J lost 5, with 11 bases in between. The CDR3 spans 14 residues. The full variable domain, its missing parts supplied by reference TRBV18 and TRBJ1-1, is NAGVMQNPRHLVRRRGQEARLRCSPMKGHSHVYWYRQLPEEGLKFMVYLQKENIIDESGMPKERFSAEFPKEGPSILRIQQVVRGDSAAYFCASSPLAGRTEAFFGQGTRLTVV.